This TCR beta chain comes out of a study of cytomegalovirus exposure and HLA in healthy donors. General observations from the study: Rarity marked most TCR sequences, yet some public TCRs occurred in many donors.

As for this clone: Its target is unknown.

The protocol was immunoSEQ multiplex PCR, while the TCRdb copy is restricted to in-frame clones and leaves out a portion. The table has more than 100,000 clones, more than 70% seen once; the top ten hold 1.4% to 1.5%. Sequencing was done on a sample of PBMCs. The clonotype comes from a man aged 30 to 45 in good health and CMV-seronegative.

The CDR3 DNA sequence: TGCGCCAGCAGCTTCCGGGACTCATCCTACAATGAGCAGTTCTTC. It specifies CASSFRDSSYNEQFF. The rearrangement joins TRBV5-1 to TRBJ2-1, with a possible D match to TRBD2 (6 bases). V was cut by 2 bases and J by 1 base, with 10 bases left in between. Germline V gene sequence: CDR1 SGHRS, CDR2 YFSETQ. CDR3 length: 15 residues.